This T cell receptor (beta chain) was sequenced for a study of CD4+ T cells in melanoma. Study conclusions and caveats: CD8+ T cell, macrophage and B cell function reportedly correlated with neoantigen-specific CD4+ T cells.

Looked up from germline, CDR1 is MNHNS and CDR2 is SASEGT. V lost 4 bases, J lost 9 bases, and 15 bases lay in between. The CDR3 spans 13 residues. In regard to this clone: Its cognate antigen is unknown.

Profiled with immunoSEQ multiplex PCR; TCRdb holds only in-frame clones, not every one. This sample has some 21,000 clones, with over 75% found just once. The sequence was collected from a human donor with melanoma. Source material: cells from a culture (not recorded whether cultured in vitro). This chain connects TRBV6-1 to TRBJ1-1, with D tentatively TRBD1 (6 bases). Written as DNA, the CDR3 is TGTGCCAGCAGTGCCCCGGGACATTCTCAAGCTTTCTTT. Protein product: CASSAPGHSQAFF.